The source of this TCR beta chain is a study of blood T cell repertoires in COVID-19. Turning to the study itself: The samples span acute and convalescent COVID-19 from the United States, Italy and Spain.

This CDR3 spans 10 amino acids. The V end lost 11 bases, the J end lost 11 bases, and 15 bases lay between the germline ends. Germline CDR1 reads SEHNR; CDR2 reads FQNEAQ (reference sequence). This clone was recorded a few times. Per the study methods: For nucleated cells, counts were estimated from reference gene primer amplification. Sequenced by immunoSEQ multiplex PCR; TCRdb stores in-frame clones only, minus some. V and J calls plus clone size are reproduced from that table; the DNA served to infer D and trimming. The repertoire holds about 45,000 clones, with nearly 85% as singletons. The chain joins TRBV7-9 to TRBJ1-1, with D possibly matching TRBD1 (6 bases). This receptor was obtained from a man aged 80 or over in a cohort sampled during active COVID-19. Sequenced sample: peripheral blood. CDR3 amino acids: CAGARQEAFF. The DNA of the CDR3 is TGTGCCGGGGCTCGACAGGAGGCTTTCTTT.